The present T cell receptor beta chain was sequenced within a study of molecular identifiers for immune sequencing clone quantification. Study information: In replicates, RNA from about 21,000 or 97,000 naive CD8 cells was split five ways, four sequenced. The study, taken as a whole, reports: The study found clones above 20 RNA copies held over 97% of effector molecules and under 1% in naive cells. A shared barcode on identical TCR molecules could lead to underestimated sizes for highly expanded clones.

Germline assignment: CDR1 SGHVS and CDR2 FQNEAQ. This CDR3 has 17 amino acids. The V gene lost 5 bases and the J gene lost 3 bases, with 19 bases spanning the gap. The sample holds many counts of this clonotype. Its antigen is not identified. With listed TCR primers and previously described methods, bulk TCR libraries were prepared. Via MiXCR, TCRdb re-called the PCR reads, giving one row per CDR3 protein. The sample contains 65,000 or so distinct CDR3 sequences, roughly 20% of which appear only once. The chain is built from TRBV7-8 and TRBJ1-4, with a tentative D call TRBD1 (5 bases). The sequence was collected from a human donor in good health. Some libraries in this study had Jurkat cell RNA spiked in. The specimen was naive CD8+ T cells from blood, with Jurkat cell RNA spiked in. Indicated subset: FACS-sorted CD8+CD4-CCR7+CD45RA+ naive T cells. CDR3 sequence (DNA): TGTGCCAGCAGCCGAGAAACCGCGGGACGGTCTAATGAAAAACTGTTTTTT. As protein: CASSRETAGRSNEKLFF.